These T cell receptor beta chains were read from a single sample in a study of T-cell memory formation after mild COVID-19. In TCRdb, the 5' RACE reads were re-called with MiXCR into one record per CDR3 protein. The sample lists some 65,000 distinct CDR3 sequences, approximately 16% occurring once. Sequenced: PBMCs or a T cell subset sorted from them (not recorded which). All receptors derive from an adult woman who had mild COVID-19 (a few samples of this study predate the infection). Cell type and time point are not known. Both conserved end residues are part of each CDR3. D genes are given only for firm matches. Where a row states a size, it is once, few, many or the class of an expanded clone; other rows omit it.

CDR3aa: CASSWQGSPEAFF; CDR3nt: TGTGCCAGCAGTTGGCAGGGGAGCCCTGAAGCTTTCTTT; d_gene: -; j_gene: TRBJ1-1; abundance: few; v_gene: TRBV7-9
CDR3aa: CASSLLHEQYF; CDR3nt: TGTGCCAGCAGCCTACTGCACGAGCAGTACTTC; d_gene: -; j_gene: TRBJ2-7; abundance: -; v_gene: TRBV11-2
CDR3aa: CASSQDRRDGAKNIQYF; CDR3nt: TGTGCCAGCAGCCAAGATCGGCGGGATGGGGCCAAAAACATTCAGTACTTC; d_gene: -; j_gene: TRBJ2-4; abundance: -; v_gene: TRBV14
CDR3aa: CSVAGPLGEQYF; CDR3nt: TGCAGCGTTGCGGGACCTCTCGGGGAGCAGTACTTC; d_gene: -; j_gene: TRBJ2-7; abundance: -; v_gene: TRBV29-1
CDR3aa: CATSDPHSGGAYNEQFF; CDR3nt: TGTGCCACCAGTGATCCCCATAGTGGGGGGGCTTACAATGAGCAGTTCTTC; d_gene: -; j_gene: TRBJ2-1; abundance: few; v_gene: TRBV24-1
CDR3aa: CASSLDQNYEQYF; CDR3nt: TGCGCCAGCAGCTTGGATCAAAACTACGAGCAGTACTTC; d_gene: -; j_gene: TRBJ2-7; abundance: -; v_gene: TRBV5-1
CDR3aa: CAWSGDKGAYNEQFF; CDR3nt: TGTGCCTGGTCCGGGGACAAGGGGGCCTACAATGAGCAGTTCTTC; d_gene: -; j_gene: TRBJ2-1; abundance: -; v_gene: TRBV30
CDR3aa: CASSQEAHRAGLSYTF; CDR3nt: TGCGCCAGCAGCCAAGAAGCGCACAGGGCAGGGTTAAGCTACACCTTC; d_gene: -; j_gene: TRBJ1-2; abundance: -; v_gene: TRBV4-1
CDR3aa: CSARAVLTEAFF; CDR3nt: TGCAGTGCGAGGGCCGTGCTAACTGAAGCTTTCTTT; d_gene: -; j_gene: TRBJ1-1; abundance: once; v_gene: TRBV20-1
CDR3aa: CASSSATGTYEQYF; CDR3nt: TGTGCCAGCAGCTCCGCGACCGGGACCTACGAGCAGTACTTC; d_gene: -; j_gene: TRBJ2-7; abundance: -; v_gene: TRBV7-9
CDR3aa: CASSASGGPNEQFF; CDR3nt: TGTGCCAGCAGCGCGTCGGGGGGGCCTAATGAGCAGTTCTTC; d_gene: TRBD2; j_gene: TRBJ2-1; abundance: few; v_gene: TRBV9
CDR3aa: CASSLGAETQYF; CDR3nt: TGTGCCAGCAGCTTGGGGGCAGAGACCCAGTACTTC; d_gene: -; j_gene: TRBJ2-5; abundance: few; v_gene: TRBV7-9
CDR3aa: CASSYSTTARETQYF; CDR3nt: TGTGCCAGCAGTTACTCGACAACGGCGCGAGAGACCCAGTACTTC; d_gene: -; j_gene: TRBJ2-5; abundance: -; v_gene: TRBV6-2/TRBV6-3
CDR3aa: CASSDDYTDTQYF; CDR3nt: TGCGCCAGCAGCGATGACTACACAGATACGCAGTATTTT; d_gene: -; j_gene: TRBJ2-3; abundance: -; v_gene: TRBV5-1
CDR3aa: CASSPLTGGETQYF; CDR3nt: TGTGCCAGCAGCCCCTTGACGGGGGGAGAGACCCAGTACTTC; d_gene: TRBD2; j_gene: TRBJ2-5; abundance: -; v_gene: TRBV27
CDR3aa: CSAKIIPGLAGGTEETQYF; CDR3nt: TGCAGTGCTAAAATCATTCCGGGACTAGCGGGAGGGACTGAGGAGACCCAGTACTTC; d_gene: TRBD2; j_gene: TRBJ2-5; abundance: many; v_gene: TRBV20-1
CDR3aa: CASKTFTDTQYF; CDR3nt: TGTGCCAGCAAGACTTTCACAGATACGCAGTATTTT; d_gene: -; j_gene: TRBJ2-3; abundance: -; v_gene: TRBV27
CDR3aa: CASREASRGYTDTQYF; CDR3nt: TGTGCCAGCAGGGAGGCCTCGAGAGGATACACAGATACGCAGTATTTT; d_gene: -; j_gene: TRBJ2-3; abundance: -; v_gene: TRBV6-1
CDR3aa: CASSGGQGPYEQYF; CDR3nt: TGTGCCAGCAGTGGAGGACAGGGCCCCTACGAGCAGTACTTC; d_gene: TRBD1; j_gene: TRBJ2-7; abundance: few; v_gene: TRBV27
CDR3aa: CASSLLDRGRGYTF; CDR3nt: TGCGCCAGCAGCCTCCTGGACAGGGGGCGCGGCTACACCTTC; d_gene: TRBD1; j_gene: TRBJ1-2; abundance: -; v_gene: TRBV4-1
CDR3aa: CASSGGVGELFF; CDR3nt: TGTGCCAGCAGTGGAGGGGTAGGGGAGCTGTTTTTT; d_gene: -; j_gene: TRBJ2-2; abundance: -; v_gene: TRBV2
CDR3aa: CASSLGTGGSEAFF; CDR3nt: TGCGCCAGCAGCCTAGGGACAGGGGGTAGTGAAGCTTTCTTT; d_gene: TRBD1; j_gene: TRBJ1-1; abundance: few; v_gene: TRBV4-1
CDR3aa: CASSQDRGYDTQYF; CDR3nt: TGCGCCAGCAGCCAAGATCGGGGTTACGATACGCAGTATTTT; d_gene: -; j_gene: TRBJ2-3; abundance: -; v_gene: TRBV4-1
CDR3aa: CASTSWDLNREQFF; CDR3nt: TGTGCCAGCACCTCCTGGGACCTGAACCGTGAGCAGTTCTTC; d_gene: -; j_gene: TRBJ2-1; abundance: few; v_gene: TRBV12-3/TRBV12-4
CDR3aa: CASSHGTGGNYGYTF; CDR3nt: TGCGCCAGCAGCCACGGGACAGGGGGGAACTATGGCTACACCTTC; d_gene: TRBD1; j_gene: TRBJ1-2; abundance: -; v_gene: TRBV4-3
CDR3aa: CASSGRDSGGTEAFF; CDR3nt: TGTGCCAGCAGTGGCCGAGACAGCGGAGGGACTGAAGCTTTCTTT; d_gene: -; j_gene: TRBJ1-1; abundance: few; v_gene: TRBV27
CDR3aa: CASNHGQGITGELFF; CDR3nt: TGTGCCAGCAACCATGGACAGGGGATCACCGGGGAGCTGTTTTTT; d_gene: TRBD1; j_gene: TRBJ2-2; abundance: few; v_gene: TRBV12-3/TRBV12-4
CDR3aa: CAISEWRVGTDTQYF; CDR3nt: TGTGCCATCAGTGAATGGAGGGTGGGCACAGATACGCAGTATTTT; d_gene: -; j_gene: TRBJ2-3; abundance: -; v_gene: TRBV10-3
CDR3aa: CASSLYAAAGREQYF; CDR3nt: TGTGCCAGCAGCTTATATGCCGCGGCCGGGCGCGAGCAGTACTTC; d_gene: -; j_gene: TRBJ2-7; abundance: -; v_gene: TRBV7-6
CDR3aa: CASSSLRNTEAFF; CDR3nt: TGTGCCAGCAGCTCGCTCAGGAACACTGAAGCTTTCTTT; d_gene: -; j_gene: TRBJ1-1; abundance: few; v_gene: TRBV7-2
CDR3aa: CSVEVSEPNPYEQYF; CDR3nt: TGCAGCGTTGAAGTCAGCGAACCGAATCCCTACGAGCAGTACTTC; d_gene: -; j_gene: TRBJ2-7; abundance: few; v_gene: TRBV29-1
CDR3aa: CASSVTSTDTQYF; CDR3nt: TGTGCCAGCAGCGTTACTAGCACAGATACGCAGTATTTT; d_gene: -; j_gene: TRBJ2-3; abundance: -; v_gene: TRBV9
CDR3aa: CAIRRTGGSNEQFF; CDR3nt: TGTGCCATCAGGCGAACAGGGGGTTCCAATGAGCAGTTCTTC; d_gene: TRBD1; j_gene: TRBJ2-1; abundance: -; v_gene: TRBV10-3
CDR3aa: CASSLTRLAGGSDTQYF; CDR3nt: TGTGCCAGCAGTCTCACAAGACTAGCGGGGGGGTCAGATACGCAGTATTTT; d_gene: TRBD2; j_gene: TRBJ2-3; abundance: -; v_gene: TRBV12-3/TRBV12-4
CDR3aa: CSARDRNRGNQETQYF; CDR3nt: TGCAGTGCTAGAGATCGGAACAGGGGAAACCAAGAGACCCAGTACTTC; d_gene: TRBD1; j_gene: TRBJ2-5; abundance: few; v_gene: TRBV20-1
CDR3aa: CASSEILAGDYEQYF; CDR3nt: TGTGCCAGCAGTGAAATTTTAGCGGGGGATTACGAGCAGTACTTC; d_gene: TRBD2; j_gene: TRBJ2-7; abundance: few; v_gene: TRBV2
CDR3aa: CASNDGTAGTQYF; CDR3nt: TGTGCCAGCAACGATGGGACAGCGGGGACCCAGTACTTC; d_gene: -; j_gene: TRBJ2-5; abundance: few; v_gene: TRBV7-2
CDR3aa: CASSPEVGTLSYEQYF; CDR3nt: TGTGCCAGCAGCCCAGAGGTGGGAACGCTGTCCTACGAGCAGTACTTC; d_gene: -; j_gene: TRBJ2-7; abundance: few; v_gene: TRBV7-8
CDR3aa: CASSPAQGANYGYTF; CDR3nt: TGTGCCAGCAGCCCAGCACAGGGGGCCAACTATGGCTACACCTTC; d_gene: TRBD1; j_gene: TRBJ1-2; abundance: -; v_gene: TRBV7-9
CDR3aa: CASSQVVGQLGADTQYF; CDR3nt: TGCGCCAGCAGCCAAGTTGTGGGACAATTGGGGGCAGATACGCAGTATTTT; d_gene: -; j_gene: TRBJ2-3; abundance: -; v_gene: TRBV4-1
CDR3aa: CSVGLQGPLEQYF; CDR3nt: TGCAGCGTTGGGTTACAGGGACCTCTCGAGCAGTACTTC; d_gene: -; j_gene: TRBJ2-7; abundance: few; v_gene: TRBV29-1
CDR3aa: CASSLGSLAREQFF; CDR3nt: TGTGCCAGCAGCTTAGGCTCGCTAGCGAGAGAGCAGTTCTTC; d_gene: -; j_gene: TRBJ2-1; abundance: -; v_gene: TRBV7-9
CDR3aa: CASSLRPSGVQETQYF; CDR3nt: TGTGCCAGCAGTTTACGTCCTAGCGGGGTGCAAGAGACCCAGTACTTC; d_gene: TRBD2; j_gene: TRBJ2-5; abundance: few; v_gene: TRBV12-3/TRBV12-4
CDR3aa: CASSWGGGIEQYF; CDR3nt: TGTGCCAGCAGCTGGGGGGGCGGGATCGAGCAGTACTTC; d_gene: -; j_gene: TRBJ2-7; abundance: -; v_gene: TRBV12-3/TRBV12-4
CDR3aa: CASSWRPGVLTREQYF; CDR3nt: TGTGCCAGCAGTTGGCGCCCAGGGGTACTTACGAGGGAGCAGTACTTC; d_gene: -; j_gene: TRBJ2-7; abundance: -; v_gene: TRBV6-5